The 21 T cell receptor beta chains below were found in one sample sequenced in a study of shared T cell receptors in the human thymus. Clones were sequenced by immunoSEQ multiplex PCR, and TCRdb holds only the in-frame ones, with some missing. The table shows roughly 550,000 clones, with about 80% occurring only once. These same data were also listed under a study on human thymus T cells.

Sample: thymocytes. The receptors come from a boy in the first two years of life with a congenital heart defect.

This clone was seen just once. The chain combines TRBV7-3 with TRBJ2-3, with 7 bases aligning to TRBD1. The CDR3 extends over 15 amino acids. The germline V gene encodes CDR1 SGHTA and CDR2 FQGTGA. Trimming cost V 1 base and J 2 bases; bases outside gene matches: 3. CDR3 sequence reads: CASSLSTGDTDTQYF. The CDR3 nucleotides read TGTGCCAGCAGCTTAAGTACAGGGGACACAGATACGCAGTATTTT.

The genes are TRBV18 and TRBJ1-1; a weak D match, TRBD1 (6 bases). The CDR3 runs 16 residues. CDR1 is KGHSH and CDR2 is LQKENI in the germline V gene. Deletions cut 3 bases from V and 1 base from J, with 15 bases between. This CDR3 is CASSPRAGERNTEAFF. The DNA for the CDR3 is TGTGCCAGCTCACCCAGGGCAGGGGAGAGGAACACTGAAGCTTTCTTT.

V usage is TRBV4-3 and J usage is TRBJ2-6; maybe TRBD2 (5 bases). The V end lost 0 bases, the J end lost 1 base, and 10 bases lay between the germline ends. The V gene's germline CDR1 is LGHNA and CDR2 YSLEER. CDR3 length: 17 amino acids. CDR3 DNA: TGCGCCAGCAGCCAAGAGCGCTCGGGATCTGGGGCCAACGTCCTGACTTTC. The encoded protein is CASSQERSGSGANVLTF.

In nucleotides, the CDR3 is TGTGCCAGCAGTATACTAGCGGGAGGCACAGATACGCAGTATTTT. Its translation: CASSILAGGTDTQYF. This chain joins TRBV6-1 and TRBJ2-3, with 11 bases that match TRBD2. V was clipped by 5 bases and J by 1 base; unmatched bases: 2. The CDR3 is 15 amino acids. Germline values: CDR1 MNHNS, CDR2 SASEGT.

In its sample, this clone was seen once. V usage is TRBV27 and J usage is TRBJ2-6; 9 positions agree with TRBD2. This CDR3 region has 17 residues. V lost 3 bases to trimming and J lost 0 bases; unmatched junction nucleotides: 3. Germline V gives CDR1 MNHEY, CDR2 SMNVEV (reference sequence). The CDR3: CASSFLGLASGANVLTF. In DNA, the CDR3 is TGTGCCAGCAGTTTCCTGGGACTAGCCTCTGGGGCCAACGTCCTGACTTTC.

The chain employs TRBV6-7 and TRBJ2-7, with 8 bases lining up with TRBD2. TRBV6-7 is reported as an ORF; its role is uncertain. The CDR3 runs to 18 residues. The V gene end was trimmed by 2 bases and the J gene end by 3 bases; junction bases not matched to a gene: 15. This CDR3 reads CASSYPLRSRGRFYEQYF. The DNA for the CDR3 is TGTGCCAGCAGTTACCCCTTGCGGTCCCGCGGGAGGTTCTACGAGCAGTACTTC.

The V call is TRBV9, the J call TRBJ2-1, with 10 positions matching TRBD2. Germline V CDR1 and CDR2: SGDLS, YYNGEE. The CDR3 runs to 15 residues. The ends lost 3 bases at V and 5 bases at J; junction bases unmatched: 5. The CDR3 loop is CASSALAGDHNEQFF. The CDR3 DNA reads TGTGCCAGCAGCGCGCTAGCGGGAGATCACAATGAGCAGTTCTTC.

The CDR3 DNA sequence: TGTGCCAGCAGCAAAGACAGGGGTGGAAAGCAGTACTTC. It specifies CASSKDRGGKQYF. V is TRBV21-1 and J is TRBJ2-7; the table calls TRBD1, which could not be checked here. TRBV21-1 is assigned pseudogene status. The CDR3 loop spans 13 amino acids.

Here the CDR3 reads CASSGTSGRVGGELFF. CDR3 sequence (DNA): TGTGCCAGTAGTGGGACTAGCGGGAGAGTCGGCGGGGAGCTGTTTTTT. This sequence joins TRBV19 and TRBJ2-2; the match to TRBD2 covers 14 bases. V shed 5 bases and J 7 bases; nucleotides not matched to a gene: 6. The CDR3 has 16 residues. CDR1 is LNHDA and CDR2 is SQIVND in the germline V gene (reference sequence).

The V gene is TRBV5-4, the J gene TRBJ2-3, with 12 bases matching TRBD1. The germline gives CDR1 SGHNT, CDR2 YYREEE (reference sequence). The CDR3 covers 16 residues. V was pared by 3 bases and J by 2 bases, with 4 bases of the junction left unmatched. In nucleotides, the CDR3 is TGTGCCAGCAGCTGGGGGACAGGGGGCAACACAGATACGCAGTATTTT. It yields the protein CASSWGTGGNTDTQYF.

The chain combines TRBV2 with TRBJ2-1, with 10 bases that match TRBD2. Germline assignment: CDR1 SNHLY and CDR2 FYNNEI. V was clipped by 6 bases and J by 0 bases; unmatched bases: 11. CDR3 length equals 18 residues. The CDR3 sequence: CASRVAGGPHSSYNEQFF. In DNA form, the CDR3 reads TGTGCCAGCAGGGTAGCGGGAGGCCCCCATAGCTCCTACAATGAGCAGTTCTTC.

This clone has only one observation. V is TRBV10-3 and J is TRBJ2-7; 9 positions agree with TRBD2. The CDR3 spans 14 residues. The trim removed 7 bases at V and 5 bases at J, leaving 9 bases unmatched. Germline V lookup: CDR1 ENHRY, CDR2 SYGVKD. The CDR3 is CAINFSGSLDEQYF. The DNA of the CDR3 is TGTGCCATCAACTTTAGCGGGAGCCTAGACGAGCAGTACTTC.

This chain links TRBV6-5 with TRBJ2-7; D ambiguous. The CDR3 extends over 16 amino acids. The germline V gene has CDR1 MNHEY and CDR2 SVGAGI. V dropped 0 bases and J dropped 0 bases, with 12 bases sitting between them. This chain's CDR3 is CASSYSYSPSSYEQYF. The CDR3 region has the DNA TGTGCCAGCAGTTACTCGTACTCACCGAGCTCCTACGAGCAGTACTTC.

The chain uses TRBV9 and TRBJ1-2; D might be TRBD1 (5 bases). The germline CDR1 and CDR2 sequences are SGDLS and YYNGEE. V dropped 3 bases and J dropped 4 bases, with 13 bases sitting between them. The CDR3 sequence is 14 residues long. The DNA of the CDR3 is TGTGCCAGCAGCGCCAGGGATTCGGGCTATGGCTACACCTTC. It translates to CASSARDSGYGYTF.

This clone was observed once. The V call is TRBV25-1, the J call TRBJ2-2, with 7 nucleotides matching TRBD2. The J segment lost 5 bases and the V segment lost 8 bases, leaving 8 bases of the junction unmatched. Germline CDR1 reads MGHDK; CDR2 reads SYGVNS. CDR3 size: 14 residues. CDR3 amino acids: CASQKRGGTGELFF. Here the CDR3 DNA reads TGTGCCAGCCAAAAAAGGGGAGGGACCGGGGAGCTGTTTTTT.

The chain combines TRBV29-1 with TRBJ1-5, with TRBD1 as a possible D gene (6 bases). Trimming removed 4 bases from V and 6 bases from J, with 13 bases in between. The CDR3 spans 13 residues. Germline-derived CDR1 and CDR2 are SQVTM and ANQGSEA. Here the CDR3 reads CSVGGRGGQPQHF. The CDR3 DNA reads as TGCAGCGTTGGAGGCAGGGGCGGTCAGCCCCAGCATTTT.

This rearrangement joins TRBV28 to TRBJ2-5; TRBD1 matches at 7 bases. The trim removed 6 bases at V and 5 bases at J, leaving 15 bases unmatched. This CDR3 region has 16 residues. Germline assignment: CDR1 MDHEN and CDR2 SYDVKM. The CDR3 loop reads CASRGDSPDQEETQYF. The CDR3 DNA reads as TGTGCCAGCAGAGGGGACAGCCCCGATCAGGAGGAGACCCAGTACTTC.

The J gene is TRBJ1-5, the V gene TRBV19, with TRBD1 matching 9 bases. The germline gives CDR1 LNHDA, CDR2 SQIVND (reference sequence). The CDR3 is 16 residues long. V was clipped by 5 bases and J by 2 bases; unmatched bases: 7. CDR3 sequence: CASSSRDRARNQPQHF. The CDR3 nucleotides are TGTGCCAGTAGTTCCCGGGACAGGGCTCGCAATCAGCCCCAGCATTTT.

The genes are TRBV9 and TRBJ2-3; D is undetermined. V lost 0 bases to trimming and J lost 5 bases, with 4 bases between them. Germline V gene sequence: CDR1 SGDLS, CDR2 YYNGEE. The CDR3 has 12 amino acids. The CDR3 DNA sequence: TGTGCCAGCAGCGTAGCTAAAGATACGCAGTATTTT. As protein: CASSVAKDTQYF.

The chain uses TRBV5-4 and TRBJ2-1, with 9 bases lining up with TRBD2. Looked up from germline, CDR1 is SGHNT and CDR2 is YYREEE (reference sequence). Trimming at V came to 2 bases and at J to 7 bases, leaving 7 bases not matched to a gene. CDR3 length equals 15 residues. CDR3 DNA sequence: TGTGCCAGCAGCTTCGGCGGGAGGGCCCGGAATGAGCAGTTCTTC. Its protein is CASSFGGRARNEQFF.

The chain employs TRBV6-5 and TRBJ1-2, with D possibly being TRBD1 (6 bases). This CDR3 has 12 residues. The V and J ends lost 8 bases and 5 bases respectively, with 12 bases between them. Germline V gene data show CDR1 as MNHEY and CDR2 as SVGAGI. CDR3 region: CASQGQGYGYTF. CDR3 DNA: TGTGCCAGCCAGGGGCAGGGATATGGCTACACCTTC.